A selection of T cell receptor beta chains follows, all from one sample in a study of radiation and T cells in renal cell carcinoma. Profiled with immunoSEQ multiplex PCR; TCRdb holds only in-frame clones, not every one. This table holds roughly 120,000 clones, 82% found once. The sample was blood, taken from a patient whose treatment included radiotherapy and nephrectomy. Receptor source: a woman in her sixties or seventies with renal cell carcinoma. Both conserved end residues are part of each CDR3.

TRBJ1-5,TRBV27,CASSLSGGQGNQPQHF
TRBJ1-2,TRBV28,CASSYGRFGGYTF
TRBJ1-2,TRBV5-1,CASSAGTGLTSDGYTF
TRBJ1-1,TRBV5-1,CASSGGTDRGAFF
TRBJ2-1,TRBV5-4,CASSLTDNEQFF
TRBJ2-7,TRBV11-2,CASSSRDWDEQYF
TRBJ1-3,TRBV6-6,CASSYGYTSGNTIYF
TRBJ1-5,TRBV28,CASISATAQHF
TRBJ1-2,TRBV7-9,CASSPRQGRDYGYTF
TRBJ1-5,TRBV18,CASSIDRSGSQHF
TRBJ1-1,TRBV9,CASSPHPEYTEAFF
TRBJ1-1,TRBV19,CASSIGGAGAFF
TRBJ1-1,TRBV5-1,CASSLVEGATEAFF
TRBJ1-5,TRBV6-6,CASRRTDNQPQHF
TRBJ2-2,TRBV6-4,CASTLTGASGDVGELFF
TRBJ2-1,TRBV5-1,CASSLAVIGSSYNEQFF
TRBJ2-3,TRBV9,CASSPGPGADTQYF
TRBJ2-1,TRBV2,CASSEGGGNEQFF
TRBJ1-1,TRBV7-2,CASSLVADSWNTEAFF
TRBJ1-6,TRBV6-5,CASSRLPYYNSPLHF
TRBJ1-2,TRBV4-1,CASSREGGSGRGDGYTF
TRBJ2-7,TRBV28,CASTRTGALSYEQYF
TRBJ1-2,TRBV28,CASSLLSTGGGYTF
TRBJ2-7,TRBV6-1,CASSEGLGGVYEQYF
TRBJ1-1,TRBV9,CASSGLQGNTEAFF
TRBJ2-5,TRBV7-2,CASSLVEGNQETQYF
TRBJ2-7,TRBV27,CASRGGSDSYEQYF
TRBJ2-1,TRBV18,CASSPPGPITGGGEQFF
TRBJ1-1,TRBV11-1,CASSLVGGNTEAFF